This T cell receptor beta chain was sequenced in a study of human T cells and chemical hapten exposure (dated by TCRdb to the early 2020s). In the study overall: Libraries were pooled for sequencing, and per-sample TCR yields varied mainly because of small differences in library volumes within the pool. In alopecia patients, the study followed how the peripheral blood TCR repertoire changed in vivo over primary and secondary sensitization to diphenylcyclopropenone (DPC), a hapten. For every blood RNA sample, sequencing covered both the TCR alpha and TCR beta chains. What the work shows at the level of the full study, not this receptor alone: DPC sensitization did not change the number of TCRs with a frequency above 1 in 1000, and there was no evidence of changes in global repertoire structure. After repeated subsampling, the strength of the expansion versus patch-test correlation and the threshold at which it became significant changed.

In the paper's terms, the time point label means: healthy volunteer bleed at 2 weeks. Unfractionated whole blood was collected in Tempus Blood RNA tubes, and total RNA was extracted from that blood. Four to six healthy volunteers were used as TCR sequencing controls and were bled at day 0, 2 weeks and 6 weeks. The CDR3 runs 13 amino acids, cysteine and phenylalanine included. Solely the CDR3 DNA is kept, with 39 bases framed from the first base. V is reduced by 2 bases and J by 11 bases, leaving a spacing of 13 bases between them. The germline V gene supplies CDR1 MNHEY and CDR2 SVGEGT. The library was produced with RACE. Sequenced using a NextSeq 500. During library preparation, unique molecular identifiers were attached to individual cDNA molecules so that TCRs could be counted in a quantitative, reproducible way. Concerning the study's data processing: A median of roughly 98,000 TCRs per sample was observed, with a range of about 20,000 to 750,000. The Decombinator software suite was used to annotate V, J and CDR3 in the TCR reads. Every sample was subsampled to the same number of TCRs (28,000) for the PS versus PT1 abundance plots. TCRs were defined as expanded if absent before sensitization and observed at least eight times at the 2-week time point. The public reads were reanalyzed by TCRdb: fastp trimming at Q25, MiXCR alignment, in-frame beta chains only. CDR3 protein duplicates are merged, each entry listing the most common genes and DNA. The V and J calls follow TCRdb's processing rather than the paper's. A total of 80,000 to 100,000 distinct CDR3 sequences appear in this sample, around 9% of them only once. The ten largest clonotypes hold approximately 2.9% of the sample.

Regarding this clonotype: Its binding antigen is unknown. No base quality information exists; no much larger clone differs at one position.

The sequenced material came from whole blood. This sequence uses TRBV6-2 or TRBV6-3 and TRBJ1-5; no confident D gene assignment can be made. This TCR was recovered from a female donor in good health. Some clones in this sample may be carry-over from other donors' samples. The CDR3 loop reads CASSYDVDQAQHF. The DNA is as follows: TGTGCCAGCAGTTACGACGTAGACCAGGCCCAGCATTTT.